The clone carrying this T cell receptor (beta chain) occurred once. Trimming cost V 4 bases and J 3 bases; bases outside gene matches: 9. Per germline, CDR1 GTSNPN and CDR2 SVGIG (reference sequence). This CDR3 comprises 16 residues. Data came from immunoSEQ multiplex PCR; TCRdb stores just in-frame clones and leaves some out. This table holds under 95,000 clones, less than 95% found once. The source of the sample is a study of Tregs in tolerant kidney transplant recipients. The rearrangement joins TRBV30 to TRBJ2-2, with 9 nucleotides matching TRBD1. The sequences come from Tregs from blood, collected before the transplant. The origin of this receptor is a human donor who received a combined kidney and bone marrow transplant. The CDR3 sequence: CAWKVSGTGYTGELFF. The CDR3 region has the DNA TGTGCCTGGAAAGTTTCCGGGACAGGGTACACCGGGGAGCTGTTTTTT.